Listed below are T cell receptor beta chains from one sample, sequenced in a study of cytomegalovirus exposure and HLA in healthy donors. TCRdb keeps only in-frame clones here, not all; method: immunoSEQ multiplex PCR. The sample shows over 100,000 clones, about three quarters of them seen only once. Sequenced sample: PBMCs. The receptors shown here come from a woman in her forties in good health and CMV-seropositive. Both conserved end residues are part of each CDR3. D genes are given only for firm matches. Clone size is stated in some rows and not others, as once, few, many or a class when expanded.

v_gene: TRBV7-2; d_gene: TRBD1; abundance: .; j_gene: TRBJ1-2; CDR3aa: CASSQDRAAGYTF; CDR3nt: TGTGCCAGCAGTCAGGACAGGGCTGCTGGCTACACCTTC
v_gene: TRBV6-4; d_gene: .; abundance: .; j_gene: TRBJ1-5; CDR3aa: CASASEENQPQHF; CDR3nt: TGTGCCAGCGCTTCAGAGGAAAATCAGCCCCAGCATTTT
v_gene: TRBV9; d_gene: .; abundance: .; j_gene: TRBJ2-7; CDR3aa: CASSPWSSYEQYF; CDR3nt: TGTGCCAGCAGCCCTTGGAGCTCCTACGAGCAGTACTTC
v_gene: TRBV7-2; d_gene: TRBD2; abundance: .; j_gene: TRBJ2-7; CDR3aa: CASSLSGGAGYEQYF; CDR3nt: TGTGCCAGCAGCTTAAGCGGGGGGGCGGGCTACGAGCAGTACTTC
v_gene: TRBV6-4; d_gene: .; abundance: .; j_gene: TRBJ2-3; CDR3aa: CASSDSSSAGTDTQYF; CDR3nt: TGTGCCAGCAGTGACTCGAGTAGCGCGGGCACAGATACGCAGTATTTT
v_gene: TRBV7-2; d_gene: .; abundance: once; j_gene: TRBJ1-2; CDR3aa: CASSLGGGGWGYTF; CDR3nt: TGTGCCAGCAGCTTAGGGGGGGGCGGTTGGGGCTACACCTTC
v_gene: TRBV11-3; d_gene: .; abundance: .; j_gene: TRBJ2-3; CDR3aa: CASRLGGSTDTQYF; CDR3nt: TGTGCCAGCAGACTTGGGGGGTCAACAGATACGCAGTATTTT
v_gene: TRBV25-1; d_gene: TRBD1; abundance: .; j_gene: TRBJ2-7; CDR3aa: CASSGLPGQGSYEQYF; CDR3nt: TGTGCCAGCAGTGGTTTACCGGGACAGGGGTCCTACGAGCAGTACTTC
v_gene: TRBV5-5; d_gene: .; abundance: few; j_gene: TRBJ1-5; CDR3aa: CASSFVPGGGSNQPQHF; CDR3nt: TGTGCCAGCAGCTTCGTCCCAGGCGGGGGGAGCAATCAGCCCCAGCATTTT
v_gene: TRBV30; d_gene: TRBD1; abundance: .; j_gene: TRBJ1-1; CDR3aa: CAWKGYGTGIMNTEAFF; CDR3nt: TGTGCCTGGAAAGGCTACGGGACAGGCATCATGAACACTGAAGCTTTCTTT
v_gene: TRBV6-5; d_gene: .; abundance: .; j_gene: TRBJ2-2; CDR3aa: CASSYRAGELFF; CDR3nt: TGTGCCAGCAGTTACCGAGCCGGGGAGCTGTTTTTT
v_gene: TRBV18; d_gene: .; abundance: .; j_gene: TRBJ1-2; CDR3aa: CASSPGRSSNYGYTF; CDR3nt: TGTGCCAGCTCACCGGGGAGGTCTTCTAACTATGGCTACACCTTC
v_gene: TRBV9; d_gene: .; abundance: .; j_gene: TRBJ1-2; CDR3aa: CASKQGLNYGYTF; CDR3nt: TGTGCCAGCAAACAGGGCCTAAACTATGGCTACACCTTC
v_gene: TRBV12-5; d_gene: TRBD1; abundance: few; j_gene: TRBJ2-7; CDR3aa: CASGNFGQALWNEQYF; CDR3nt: TGTGCTAGTGGCAACTTCGGACAGGCCTTGTGGAACGAGCAGTACTTC
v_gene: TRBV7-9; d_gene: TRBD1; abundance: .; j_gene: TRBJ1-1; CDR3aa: CASSLGLGQGNTEAFF; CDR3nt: TGTGCCAGCAGCTTAGGCTTGGGACAGGGAAACACTGAAGCTTTCTTT
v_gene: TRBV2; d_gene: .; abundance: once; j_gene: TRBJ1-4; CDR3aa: CASSRYRVTNEKLFF; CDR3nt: TGTGCCAGCAGTCGATACAGGGTCACTAATGAAAAACTGTTTTTT
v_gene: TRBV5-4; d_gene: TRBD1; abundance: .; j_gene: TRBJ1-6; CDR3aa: CASSLGSGGYNSPLHF; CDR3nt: TGTGCCAGCAGCTTGGGCTCAGGGGGATATAATTCACCCCTCCACTTT
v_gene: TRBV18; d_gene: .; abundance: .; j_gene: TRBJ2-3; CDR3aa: CASVRDTSTDTQYF; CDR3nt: TGTGCCAGCGTCCGGGACACTAGCACAGATACGCAGTATTTT
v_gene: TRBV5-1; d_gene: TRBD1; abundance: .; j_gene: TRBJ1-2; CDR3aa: CASSLGIQGAQGYTF; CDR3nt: TGCGCCAGCAGCTTGGGTATACAGGGGGCGCAAGGCTACACCTTC
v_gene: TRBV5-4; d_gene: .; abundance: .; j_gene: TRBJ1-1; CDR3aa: CASSFSTPSTEAFF; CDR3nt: TGTGCCAGCAGCTTTTCCACACCTTCCACTGAAGCTTTCTTT
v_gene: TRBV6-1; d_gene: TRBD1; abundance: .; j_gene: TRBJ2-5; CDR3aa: CASSGGQIQETQYF; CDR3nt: TGTGCCAGCAGTGGGGGACAGATCCAAGAGACCCAGTACTTC
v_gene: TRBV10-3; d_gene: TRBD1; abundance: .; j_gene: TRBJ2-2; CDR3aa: CAISGGQTNTGELFF; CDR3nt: TGTGCCATCAGTGGGGGACAGACGAACACCGGGGAGCTGTTTTTT
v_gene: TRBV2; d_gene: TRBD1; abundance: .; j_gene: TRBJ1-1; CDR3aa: CASSAGRGLSTEAFF; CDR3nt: TGTGCCAGCAGTGCTGGCAGGGGGTTATCCACTGAAGCTTTCTTT
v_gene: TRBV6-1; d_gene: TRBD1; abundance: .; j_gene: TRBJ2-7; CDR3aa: CASNPGQGAREQYF; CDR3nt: TGTGCCAGCAATCCGGGACAGGGGGCGCGGGAGCAGTACTTC
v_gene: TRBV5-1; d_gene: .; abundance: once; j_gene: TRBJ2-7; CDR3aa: CASSLGRTTYEQYF; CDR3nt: TGCGCCAGCAGCTTGGGACGGACTACCTACGAGCAGTACTTC
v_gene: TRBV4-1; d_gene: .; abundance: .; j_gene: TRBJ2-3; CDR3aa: CASSQVLDTQYF; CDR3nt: TGCGCCAGCAGCCAAGTCCTTGATACGCAGTATTTT
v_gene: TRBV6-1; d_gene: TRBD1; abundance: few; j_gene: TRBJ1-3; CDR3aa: CASSPTGVGNTIYF; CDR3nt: TGTGCCAGCAGTCCTACAGGGGTAGGAAACACCATATATTTT
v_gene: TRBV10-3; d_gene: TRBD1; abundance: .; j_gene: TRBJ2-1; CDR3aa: CAIGGTGRLSSYNEQFF; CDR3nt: TGTGCCATCGGCGGGACAGGGAGATTAAGCTCCTACAATGAGCAGTTCTTC
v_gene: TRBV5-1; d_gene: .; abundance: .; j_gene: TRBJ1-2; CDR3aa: CASSAGGDYGYTF; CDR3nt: TGCGCCAGCAGCGCCGGGGGGGACTATGGCTACACCTTC
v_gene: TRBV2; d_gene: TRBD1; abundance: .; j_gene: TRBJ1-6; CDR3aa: CASNDREHSPLHF; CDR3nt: TGTGCCAGCAACGACAGGGAGCATTCACCCCTCCACTTT
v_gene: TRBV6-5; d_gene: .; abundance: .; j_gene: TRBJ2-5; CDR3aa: CASSYSTNYQETQYF; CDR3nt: TGTGCCAGCAGTTACAGCACCAACTACCAAGAGACCCAGTACTTC
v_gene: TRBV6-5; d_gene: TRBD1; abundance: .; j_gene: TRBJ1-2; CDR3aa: CASSPGDRPGYGYTF; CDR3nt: TGTGCCAGCAGCCCCGGGGACAGGCCTGGCTATGGCTACACCTTC
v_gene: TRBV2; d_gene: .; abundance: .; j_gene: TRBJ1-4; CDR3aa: CASSQPPERINEKLFF; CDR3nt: TGTGCCAGCAGCCAACCTCCAGAGCGTATTAATGAAAAACTGTTTTTT
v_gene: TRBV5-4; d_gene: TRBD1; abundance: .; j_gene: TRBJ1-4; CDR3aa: CASTDRGINEKLFF; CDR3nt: TGTGCCAGCACCGACAGGGGCATTAATGAAAAACTGTTTTTT
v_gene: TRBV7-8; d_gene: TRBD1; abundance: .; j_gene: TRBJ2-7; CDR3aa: CASSLDRGNEQYF; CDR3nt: TGTGCCAGCAGCTTAGACAGGGGTAACGAGCAGTACTTC
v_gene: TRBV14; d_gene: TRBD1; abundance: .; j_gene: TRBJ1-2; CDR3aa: CASSPGTGLYGYTF; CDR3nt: TGTGCCAGCAGTCCCGGGACAGGGCTCTATGGCTACACCTTC
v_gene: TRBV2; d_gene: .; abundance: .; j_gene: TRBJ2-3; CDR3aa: CASREGALADTQYF; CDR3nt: TGTGCCAGCAGGGAGGGGGCGCTTGCAGATACGCAGTATTTT
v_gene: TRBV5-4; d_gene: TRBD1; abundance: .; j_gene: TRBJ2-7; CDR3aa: CASSSGQNSYEQYF; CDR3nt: TGTGCCAGCAGCTCGGGACAGAACTCCTACGAGCAGTACTTC
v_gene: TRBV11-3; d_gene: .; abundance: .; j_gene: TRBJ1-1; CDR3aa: CASSFDRLNTEAFF; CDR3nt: TGTGCCAGCAGCTTTGACAGGTTGAACACTGAAGCTTTCTTT
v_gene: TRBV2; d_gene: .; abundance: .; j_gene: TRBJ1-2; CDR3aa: CASSERGYGYTF; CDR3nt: TGTGCCAGCAGCGAAAGGGGCTATGGCTACACCTTC
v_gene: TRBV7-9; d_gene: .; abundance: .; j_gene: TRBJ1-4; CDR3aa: CASSFIGQGEKLFF; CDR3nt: TGTGCCAGCAGCTTTATAGGTCAGGGGGAAAAACTGTTTTTT
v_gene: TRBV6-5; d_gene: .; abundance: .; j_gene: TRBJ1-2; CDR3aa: CASSYSRALGYGYTF; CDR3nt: TGTGCCAGCAGTTACTCGAGGGCATTGGGTTATGGCTACACCTTC
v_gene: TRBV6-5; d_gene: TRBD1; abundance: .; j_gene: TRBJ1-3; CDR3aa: CASIDRAGAGNTIYF; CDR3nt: TGTGCCAGCATAGACAGGGCCGGGGCTGGAAACACCATATATTTT
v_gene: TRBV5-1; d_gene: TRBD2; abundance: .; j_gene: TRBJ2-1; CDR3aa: CASSFERGADTEQFF; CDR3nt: TGCGCCAGCAGCTTCGAGCGGGGGGCTGACACCGAGCAGTTCTTC
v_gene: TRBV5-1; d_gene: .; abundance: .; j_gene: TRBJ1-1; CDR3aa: CASSLDGLGPRAFF; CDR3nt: TGCGCCAGCAGCTTGGATGGGTTGGGGCCGAGGGCTTTCTTT
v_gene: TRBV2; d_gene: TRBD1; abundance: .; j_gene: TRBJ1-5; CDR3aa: CASSDGTDNQPQHF; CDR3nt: TGTGCCAGCAGTGACGGGACAGACAATCAGCCCCAGCATTTT
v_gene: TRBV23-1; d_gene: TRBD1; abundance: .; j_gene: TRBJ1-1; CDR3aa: CAHRGNTEAFF; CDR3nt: TGCGCCCACAGGGGAAACACTGAAGCTTTCTTT
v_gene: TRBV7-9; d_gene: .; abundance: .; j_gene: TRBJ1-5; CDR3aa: CASSSLNQPQHF; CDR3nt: TGTGCCAGCAGCTCCTTAAATCAGCCCCAGCATTTT
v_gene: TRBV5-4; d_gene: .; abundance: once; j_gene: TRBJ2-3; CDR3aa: CASSLPGETTDTQYF; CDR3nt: TGTGCCAGCAGCTTACCAGGGGAAACTACAGATACGCAGTATTTT